The 20 T cell receptor beta chains below come from one sample, sequenced in a study of shared clonotypes between healthy human individuals. Generated by immunoSEQ multiplex PCR, the TCRdb table keeps only in-frame clones and is missing some. The sample has over a million clones; around 82% are singletons. The sample was memory CD4+ T cells from PBMCs. As to subset: CD45RA-negative fraction. Receptors originate from a man between 18 and 29 years old in good health. Some clones in this sample may be carry-over from other donors' samples.

Points on this clone: Other DNA sequences in the same sample also yield this CDR3. The genes are TRBV5-1 and TRBJ2-1; D perhaps matches TRBD2 (5 bases). Trimming removed 0 bases from V and 0 bases from J, with 7 bases in between. Germline CDR1 SGHRS, CDR2 YFSETQ. The CDR3 sequence is 15 residues long. Written as DNA, the CDR3 is TGCGCCAGCAGCTTGGCCCTAGCCTCCTACAATGAGCAGTTCTTC. Protein sequence: CASSLALASYNEQFF.

This chain connects TRBV29-1 to TRBJ1-1; D ambiguous. The CDR3 runs 10 residues. Deletions cut 5 bases from V and 3 bases from J, with 4 bases between. CDR1 and CDR2 (germline): SQVTM, ANQGSEA. As DNA, the CDR3 is TGCAGCGTTTTACACACTGAAGCTTTCTTT. Translation gives CSVLHTEAFF.

The table lists this clone with a count of one. This rearrangement joins TRBV10-3 to TRBJ1-5, with 8 nucleotides matching TRBD1. The CDR3 loop spans 16 amino acids. CDR1 is ENHRY and CDR2 is SYGVKD in the germline V gene. The trim removed 5 bases at V and 1 base at J, leaving 7 bases unmatched. The chain's CDR3 is CAISSDRGGSNQPQHF. DNA of the CDR3: TGTGCCATCAGTTCAGACAGGGGAGGAAGCAATCAGCCCCAGCATTTT.

The rearrangement joins TRBV28 to TRBJ1-5, with D possibly being TRBD1 (6 bases). The CDR3 extends over 13 amino acids. CDR1 MDHEN and CDR2 SYDVKM come from the germline V gene. The germline V and J ends were trimmed by 6 bases and 9 bases, with 15 bases remaining between them. The CDR3 loop reads CASRTGSWGPQHF. DNA of the CDR3: TGTGCCAGCAGAACAGGGTCTTGGGGGCCCCAGCATTTT.

This rearrangement joins TRBV15 to TRBJ2-5; D is undetermined. The V and J ends lost 5 bases and 5 bases respectively, with 9 bases between them. Looked up from germline, CDR1 is LNHNV and CDR2 is YYDKDF (reference sequence). CDR3 length: 12 residues. The CDR3, as DNA: TGTGCCACCAGCGGCGTAGGGGAGACCCAGTACTTC. Its translation is CATSGVGETQYF. The entire variable domain, with the rest obtained from reference TRBV15 and TRBJ2-5, is as follows: DAMVIQNPRYQVTQFGKPVTLSCSQTLNHNVMYWYQQKSSQAPKLLFHYYDKDFNNEADTPDNFQSRRPNTSFCFLDIRSPGLGDTAMYLCATSGVGETQYFGPGTRLLVL.

This clone was detected only a few times. J is TRBJ2-2 and V is TRBV29-1; the match to TRBD1 covers 7 bases. The CDR3 contains 13 residues. The germline V gene encodes CDR1 SQVTM and CDR2 ANQGSEA. The CDR3 region is CSSKQGSTGELFF. CDR3 sequence (DNA): TGCAGTTCTAAACAGGGGTCCACCGGGGAGCTGTTTTTT.

With regard to this clone: The identical CDR3 is also encoded by other nucleotide sequences in the sample. The chain is built from TRBV5-1 and TRBJ2-7; 10 bases map to TRBD1. Trimming removed 4 bases from V and 4 bases from J; junction bases left unmatched: 5. The CDR3 length is 14 residues. CDR1 is SGHRS, CDR2 YFSETQ, per germline. CDR3 sequence: CASSPTGGAYEQYF. DNA of the CDR3: TGCGCCAGCAGCCCGACAGGGGGCGCGTACGAGCAGTACTTC. The entire variable domain, with the rest obtained from reference TRBV5-1 and TRBJ2-7, is as follows: KAGVTQTPRYLIKTRGQQVTLSCSPISGHRSVSWYQQTPGQGLQFLFEYFSETQRNKGNFPGRFSGRQFSNSRSEMNVSTLELGDSALYLCASSPTGGAYEQYFGPGTRLTVT.

Concerning this clone: Given a far larger clone just one base away, this is likely a sequencing read error. The CDR3 ends on some other residue instead of the conserved phenylalanine or tryptophan, so this is likely a read error. The gene calls are TRBV30 and TRBJ1-5; no clear D. The germline gives CDR1 GTSNPN, CDR2 SVGIG (reference sequence). This CDR3 region has 13 residues. V was trimmed by 2 bases and J by 7 bases, leaving 12 bases between them. This CDR3 reads CAWSTRSGQPQHL. The DNA of the CDR3 is TGTGCCTGGAGTACGAGGTCGGGGCAGCCCCAGCATCTT.

This clone has a single count. The chain uses TRBV5-1 and TRBJ2-7, with TRBD2 matching over 7 bases. The CDR3 consists of 14 residues. V lost 3 bases to trimming and J lost 6 bases; unmatched junction nucleotides: 9. In germline, CDR1 is SGHRS, CDR2 YFSETQ. The CDR3 sequence is CASSSFSGSLEQYF. In DNA form, the CDR3 reads TGCGCCAGCAGCTCGTTTAGCGGGTCCCTCGAGCAGTACTTC.

This sequence joins TRBV4-3 and TRBJ2-5; 9 bases align to TRBD2. Germline V lookup: CDR1 LGHNA, CDR2 YSLEER. V lost 6 bases and J lost 0; bases outside the gene matches: 14. The CDR3 is made up of 18 amino acids. The DNA of the CDR3 is TGCGCCAGCAGTCAAAGGGGGCTAGCGGGGAGGTACCAAGAGACCCAGTACTTC. This encodes CASSQRGLAGRYQETQYF.

The V call is TRBV6-1, the J call TRBJ1-5, with 11 bases aligning to TRBD1. The CDR3 has 15 amino acids. The germline CDR1 and CDR2 sequences are MNHNS and SASEGT. V was clipped by 4 bases and J by 7 bases; unmatched bases: 6. The CDR3 DNA follows: TGTGCCAGCAGTGTGGGACAGGGGGACGGCCAGCCCCAGCATTTT. It is translated as CASSVGQGDGQPQHF.

This clone was detected only a few times. This chain uses TRBV28 with TRBJ1-2, with 10 nucleotides matching TRBD1. The ends lost 6 bases at V and 7 bases at J; junction bases unmatched: 8. This CDR3 contains 14 residues. The V gene's germline CDR1 is MDHEN and CDR2 SYDVKM. CDR3 bases: TGTGCCAGCAGACCCCCGACAGGGGGCCTTGGCTACACCTTC. This encodes CASRPPTGGLGYTF.

The rearrangement joins TRBV11-1 to TRBJ2-1, with TRBD2 matching 11 bases. V gave up 1 base and J gave up 7 bases; unmatched junction bases: 3. CDR3 size: 15 residues. Germline CDR1 and CDR2: SGHAT and FQDESV (reference sequence). As DNA, the CDR3 is TGTGCCAGCAGCTTAGGGCTAGCGGGAGGTAATGAGCAGTTCTTC. Amino acid sequence: CASSLGLAGGNEQFF.

The chain links TRBV5-1 to TRBJ2-1, with TRBD1 matching 9 bases. V lost 4 bases, J lost 5 bases, and 7 bases stayed unmatched. The CDR3 is 15 residues long. CDR1 and CDR2 (germline): SGHRS, YFSETQ. The CDR3 region is CASSAGQGDNNEQFF. CDR3 DNA: TGCGCCAGCAGCGCGGGACAGGGAGATAACAATGAGCAGTTCTTC.

This chain links TRBV7-2 with TRBJ2-1, with D uncertain. Germline assignment: CDR1 SGHTA and CDR2 FQGNSA. The CDR3 has 13 residues. V lost 4 bases and J lost 8, with 12 bases in between. CDR3: CASSSQSVDEQFF. The CDR3, as DNA: TGTGCCAGCAGCTCCCAGTCGGTCGATGAGCAGTTCTTC. The full variable domain, in which reference TRBV7-2 and TRBJ2-1 provide the parts outside the CDR3, is GAGVSQSPSNKVTEKGKDVELRCDPISGHTALYWYRQSLGQGLEFLIYFQGNSAPDKSGLPSDRFSAERTGGSVSTLTIQRTQQEDSAVYLCASSSQSVDEQFFGPGTRLTVL.

This clone was observed a single time. The chain is built from TRBV5-4 and TRBJ2-1, with D possibly matching TRBD2 (7 bases). V was trimmed by 4 bases and J by 6 bases, leaving 20 bases between them. CDR3 length: 16 amino acids. CDR1 and CDR2 (germline): SGHNT, YYREEE (reference sequence). The DNA of the CDR3 is TGTGCCAGCAGCGAGGGAGGGTCCGGGACAATCAATGAGCAGTTCTTC. Translated, it gives CASSEGGSGTINEQFF.

The chain joins TRBV9 to TRBJ2-7; D gene unclear. With 4 bases removed from V and 5 bases from J, the gap between germline ends came to 16 bases. The CDR3 is 14 amino acids. Looked up from germline, CDR1 is SGDLS and CDR2 is YYNGEE. This chain's CDR3 is CASSTTAEGHEQYF. The DNA of the CDR3 is TGTGCCAGCAGCACAACAGCAGAAGGCCACGAGCAGTACTTC.

The rearrangement joins TRBV9 to TRBJ1-5; the D gene is possibly TRBD1 (6 bases). CDR3 size: 15 residues. Deletions cut 0 bases from V and 3 bases from J, with 10 bases between. The germline CDR1 and CDR2 sequences are SGDLS and YYNGEE. CDR3 coding DNA: TGTGCCAGCAGCGTAGAGGGGGGAATCAATCAGCCCCAGCATTTT. As protein: CASSVEGGINQPQHF.

The chain joins TRBV7-2 to TRBJ2-7; 7 bases map to TRBD2. Trimming cost V 5 bases and J 3 bases; bases outside gene matches: 7. Germline lookup yields CDR1 SGHTA and CDR2 FQGNSA. The CDR3 is 14 residues long. The CDR3 spells CASSPQGGDYEQYF. CDR3 nucleotide sequence: TGTGCCAGCAGCCCCCAGGGAGGGGACTACGAGCAGTACTTC. The full variable domain, rest sourced from reference TRBV7-2 and TRBJ2-7, is GAGVSQSPSNKVTEKGKDVELRCDPISGHTALYWYRQSLGQGLEFLIYFQGNSAPDKSGLPSDRFSAERTGGSVSTLTIQRTQQEDSAVYLCASSPQGGDYEQYFGPGTRLTVT.

The chain carries TRBV5-1 and TRBJ2-6, with a weak D call TRBD1 (6 bases). The CDR3 runs 17 residues. V was pared by 0 bases and J by 2 bases, with 12 bases between. Germline values: CDR1 SGHRS, CDR2 YFSETQ. The CDR3 loop reads CASSLAPTGPGANVLTF. CDR3 bases: TGCGCCAGCAGCTTGGCCCCGACAGGACCTGGGGCCAACGTCCTGACTTTC.